This TCR beta chain is from a study of shared clonotypes between healthy human individuals. Study conclusions and caveats: There were few donors, and this limited the genetic and exposure-history diversity represented. Depth of sequencing was expected to influence donor clonotype sharing.

On this clone: Its antigen is not known.

Assay runs were performed at deep level. Libraries were prepared by immunoSEQ multiplex PCR; TCRdb keeps only in-frame clonotypes and omits some of them. This table holds approximately 530,000 clones, around 96% found once. A CD45RA+ naive subset and a CD45RA-negative memory subset were split from CD4+ cells. Sequencing was done on a sample of naive CD4+ T cells sorted from blood. Subset indicated: CD45RA+ positively selected. The TCR comes from a woman in her twenties or thirties in good health.

CDR3 in amino acids: CAWSGGARVGEQYF. CDR3 bases: TGTGCCTGGAGTGGGGGGGCCCGTGTAGGCGAGCAGTACTTC. V and J are TRBV30 and TRBJ2-7, with D perhaps TRBD1 or TRBD2 (6 bases each). This CDR3 region has 14 residues. Per the germline V gene, CDR1 is GTSNPN and CDR2 is SVGIG (reference sequence). With 1 base removed from V and 6 bases from J, the gap between germline ends came to 16 bases.